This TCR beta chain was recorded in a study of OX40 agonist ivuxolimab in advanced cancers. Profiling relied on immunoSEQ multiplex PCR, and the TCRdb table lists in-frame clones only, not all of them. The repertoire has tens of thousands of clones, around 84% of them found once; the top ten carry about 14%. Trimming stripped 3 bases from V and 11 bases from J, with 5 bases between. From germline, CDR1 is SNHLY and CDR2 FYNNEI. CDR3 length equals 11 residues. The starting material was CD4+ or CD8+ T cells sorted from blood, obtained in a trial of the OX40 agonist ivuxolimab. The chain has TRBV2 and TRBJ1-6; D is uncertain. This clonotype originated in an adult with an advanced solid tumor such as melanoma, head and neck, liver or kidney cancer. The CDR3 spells CASSESAPLHF. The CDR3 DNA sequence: TGTGCCAGCAGTGAGAGTGCACCCCTCCACTTT. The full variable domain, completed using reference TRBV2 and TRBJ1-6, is EPEVTQTPSHQVTQMGQEVILRCVPISNHLYFYWYRQILGQKVEFLVSFYNNEISEKSEIFDDQFSVERPDGSNFTLKIRSTKLEDSAMYFCASSESAPLHFGNGTRLTVT.